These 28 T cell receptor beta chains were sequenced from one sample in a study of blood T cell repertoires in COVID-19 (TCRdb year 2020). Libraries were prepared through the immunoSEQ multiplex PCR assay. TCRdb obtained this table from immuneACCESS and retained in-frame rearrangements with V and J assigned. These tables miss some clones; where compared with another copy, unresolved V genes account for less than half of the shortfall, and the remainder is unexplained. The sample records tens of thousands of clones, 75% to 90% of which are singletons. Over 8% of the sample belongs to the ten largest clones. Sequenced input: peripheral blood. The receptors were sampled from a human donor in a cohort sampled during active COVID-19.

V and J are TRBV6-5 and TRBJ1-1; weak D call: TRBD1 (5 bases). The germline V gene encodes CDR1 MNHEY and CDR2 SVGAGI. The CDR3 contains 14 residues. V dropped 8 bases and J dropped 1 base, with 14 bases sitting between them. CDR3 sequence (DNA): TGTGCCAGCTCGCTGGAGCAGGGGAACACTGAAGCTTTCTTT. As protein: CASSLEQGNTEAFF.

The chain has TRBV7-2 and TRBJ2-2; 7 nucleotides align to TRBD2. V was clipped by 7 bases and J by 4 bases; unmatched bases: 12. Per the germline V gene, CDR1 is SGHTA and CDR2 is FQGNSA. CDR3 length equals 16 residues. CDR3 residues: CASKGGGGVFTGELFF. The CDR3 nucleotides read TGTGCCAGCAAGGGCGGGGGAGGGGTATTCACCGGGGAGCTGTTTTTT.

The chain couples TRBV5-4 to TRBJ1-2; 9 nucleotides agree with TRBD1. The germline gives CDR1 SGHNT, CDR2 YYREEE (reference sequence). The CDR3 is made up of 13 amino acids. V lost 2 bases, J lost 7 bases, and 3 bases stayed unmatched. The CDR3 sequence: CASSLGTGFGYTF. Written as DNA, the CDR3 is TGTGCCAGCAGCTTAGGGACAGGGTTTGGCTACACCTTC.

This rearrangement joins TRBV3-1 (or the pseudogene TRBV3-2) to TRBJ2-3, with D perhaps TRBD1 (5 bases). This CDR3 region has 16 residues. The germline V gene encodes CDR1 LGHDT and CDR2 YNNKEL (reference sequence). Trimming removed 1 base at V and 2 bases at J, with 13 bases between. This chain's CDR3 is CASSQVDSQVTDTQYF. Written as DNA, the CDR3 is TGTGCCAGCAGCCAAGTAGACAGCCAAGTCACAGATACGCAGTATTTT.

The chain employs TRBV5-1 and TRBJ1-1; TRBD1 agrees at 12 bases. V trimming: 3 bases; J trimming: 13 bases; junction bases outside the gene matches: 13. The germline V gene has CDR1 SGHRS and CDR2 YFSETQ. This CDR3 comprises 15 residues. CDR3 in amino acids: CASSSVEWGTGGSFF. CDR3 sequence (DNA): TGCGCCAGCAGCTCGGTCGAGTGGGGGACAGGGGGCAGTTTCTTT.

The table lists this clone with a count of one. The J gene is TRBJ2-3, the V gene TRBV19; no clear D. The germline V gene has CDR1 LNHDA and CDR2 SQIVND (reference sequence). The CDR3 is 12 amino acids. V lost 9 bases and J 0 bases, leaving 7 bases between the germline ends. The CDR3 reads CASQTSTDTQYF. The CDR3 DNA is TGTGCCAGCCAGACTAGCACAGATACGCAGTATTTT.

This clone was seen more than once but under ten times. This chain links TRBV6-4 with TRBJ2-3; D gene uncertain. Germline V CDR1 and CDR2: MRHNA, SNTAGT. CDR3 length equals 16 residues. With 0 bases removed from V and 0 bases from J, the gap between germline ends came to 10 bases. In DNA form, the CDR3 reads TGTGCCAGCAGTGACTCTCCATCTACTAGCACAGATACGCAGTATTTT. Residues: CASSDSPSTSTDTQYF.

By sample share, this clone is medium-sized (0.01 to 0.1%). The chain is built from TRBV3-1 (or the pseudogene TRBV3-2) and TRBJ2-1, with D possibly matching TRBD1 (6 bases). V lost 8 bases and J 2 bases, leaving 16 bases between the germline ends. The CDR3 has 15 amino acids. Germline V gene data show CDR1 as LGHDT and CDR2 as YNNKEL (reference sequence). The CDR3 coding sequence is TGTGCCAGCGGCTCAGGGGCTGCCCCCTACAATGAGCAGTTCTTC. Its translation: CASGSGAAPYNEQFF.

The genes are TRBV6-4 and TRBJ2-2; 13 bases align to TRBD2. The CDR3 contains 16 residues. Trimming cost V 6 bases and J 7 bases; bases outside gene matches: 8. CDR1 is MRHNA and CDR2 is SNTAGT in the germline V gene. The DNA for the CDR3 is TGTGCCAGCAGCCCCACTAGCGGGGGGGCAGTCGGGGAGCTGTTTTTT. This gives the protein CASSPTSGGAVGELFF.

CDR3 sequence: CASSVYGTYSNQPQHF. The CDR3 nucleotides are TGTGCCAGCAGCGTTTACGGGACATATAGCAATCAGCCCCAGCATTTT. The V and J genes are TRBV5-6 and TRBJ1-5; D possibly corresponds to TRBD1 (6 bases). The CDR3 covers 16 residues. The germline V gene encodes CDR1 SGHDT and CDR2 YYEEEE. Deletions cut 4 bases from V and 0 bases from J, with 14 bases between. Full variable domain (missing parts from reference TRBV5-6 and TRBJ1-5): DAGVTQSPTHLIKTRGQQVTLRCSPKSGHDTVSWYQQALGQGPQFIFQYYEEEERQRGNFPDRFSGHQFPNYSSELNVNALLLGDSALYLCASSVYGTYSNQPQHFGDGTRLSIL.

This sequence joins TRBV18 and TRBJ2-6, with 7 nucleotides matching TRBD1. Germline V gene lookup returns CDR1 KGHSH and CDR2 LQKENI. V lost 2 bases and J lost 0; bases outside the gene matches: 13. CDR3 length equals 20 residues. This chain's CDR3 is CASSPRGPEVRLSGANVLTF. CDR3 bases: TGTGCCAGCTCACCAAGGGGGCCGGAGGTCCGCCTCTCTGGGGCCAACGTCCTGACTTTC. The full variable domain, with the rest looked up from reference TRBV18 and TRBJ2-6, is NAGVMQNPRHLVRRRGQEARLRCSPMKGHSHVYWYRQLPEEGLKFMVYLQKENIIDESGMPKERFSAEFPKEGPSILRIQQVVRGDSAAYFCASSPRGPEVRLSGANVLTFGAGSRLTVL.

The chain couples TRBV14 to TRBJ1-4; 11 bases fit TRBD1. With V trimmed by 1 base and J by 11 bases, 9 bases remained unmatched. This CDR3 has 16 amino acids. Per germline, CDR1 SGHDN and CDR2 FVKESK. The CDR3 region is CASSQVRGQGAEKLFF. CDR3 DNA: TGTGCCAGCAGCCAAGTCCGCGGACAGGGGGCAGAGAAACTGTTTTTT.

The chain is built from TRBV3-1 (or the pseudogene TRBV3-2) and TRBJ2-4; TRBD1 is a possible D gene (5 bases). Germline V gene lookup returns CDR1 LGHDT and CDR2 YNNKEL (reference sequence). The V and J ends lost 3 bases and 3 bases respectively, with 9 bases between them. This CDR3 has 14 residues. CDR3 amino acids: CASSHRQYKNIQYF. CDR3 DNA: TGTGCCAGCAGCCATAGACAGTACAAAAACATTCAGTACTTC.

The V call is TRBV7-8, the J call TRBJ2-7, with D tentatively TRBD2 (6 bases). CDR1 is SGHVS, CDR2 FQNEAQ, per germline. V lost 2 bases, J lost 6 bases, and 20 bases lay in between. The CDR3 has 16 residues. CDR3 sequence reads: CASSLSAGSWASEQYF. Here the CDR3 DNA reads TGTGCCAGCAGCTTATCTGCCGGGAGCTGGGCTTCCGAGCAGTACTTC.

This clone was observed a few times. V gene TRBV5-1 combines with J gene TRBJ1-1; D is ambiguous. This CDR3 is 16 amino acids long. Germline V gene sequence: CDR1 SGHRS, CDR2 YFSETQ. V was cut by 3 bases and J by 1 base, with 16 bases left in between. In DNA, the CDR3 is TGCGCCAGCAGCTCCCGAGTAATGGGAGAGAACACTGAAGCTTTCTTT. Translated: CASSSRVMGENTEAFF.

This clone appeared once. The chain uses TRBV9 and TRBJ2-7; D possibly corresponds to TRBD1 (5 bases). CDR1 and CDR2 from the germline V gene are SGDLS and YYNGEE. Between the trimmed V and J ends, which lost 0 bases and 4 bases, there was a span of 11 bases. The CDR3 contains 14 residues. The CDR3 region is CASSVGRAGYEQYF. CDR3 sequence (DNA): TGTGCCAGCAGCGTAGGCAGGGCTGGATACGAGCAGTACTTC. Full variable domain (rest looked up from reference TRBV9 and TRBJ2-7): DSGVTQTPKHLITATGQRVTLRCSPRSGDLSVYWYQQSLDQGLQFLIQYYNGEERAKGNILERFSAQQFPDLHSELNLSSLELGDSALYFCASSVGRAGYEQYFGPGTRLTVT.

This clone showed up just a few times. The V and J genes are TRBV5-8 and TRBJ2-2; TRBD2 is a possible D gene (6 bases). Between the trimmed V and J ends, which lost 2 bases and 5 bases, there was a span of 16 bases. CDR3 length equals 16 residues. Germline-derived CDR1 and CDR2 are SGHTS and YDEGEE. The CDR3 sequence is CASSLISGRLTGELFF. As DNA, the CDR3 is TGTGCCAGCAGCTTAATTTCAGGGAGGTTGACCGGGGAGCTGTTTTTT.

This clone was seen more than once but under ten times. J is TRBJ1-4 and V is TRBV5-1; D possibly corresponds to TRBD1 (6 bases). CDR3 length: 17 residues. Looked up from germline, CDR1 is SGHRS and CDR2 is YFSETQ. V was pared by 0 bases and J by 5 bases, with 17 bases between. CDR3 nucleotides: TGCGCCAGCAGCTTGGCTACATCACAGGGTGGCAATGAAAAACTGTTTTTT. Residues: CASSLATSQGGNEKLFF. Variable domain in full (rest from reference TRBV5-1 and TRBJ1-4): KAGVTQTPRYLIKTRGQQVTLSCSPISGHRSVSWYQQTPGQGLQFLFEYFSETQRNKGNFPGRFSGRQFSNSRSEMNVSTLELGDSALYLCASSLATSQGGNEKLFFGSGTQLSVL.

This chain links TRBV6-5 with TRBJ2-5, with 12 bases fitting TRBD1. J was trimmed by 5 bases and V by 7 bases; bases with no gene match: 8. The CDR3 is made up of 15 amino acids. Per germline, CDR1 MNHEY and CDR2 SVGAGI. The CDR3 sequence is CASTGTGGLWETQYF. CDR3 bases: TGTGCCAGCACCGGGACAGGGGGCCTCTGGGAGACCCAGTACTTC.

CDR3 sequence (DNA): TGTGCTAGTGGTTTGGTACTGGGACAGGGAAGATATCAGCCCCAGCATTTT. It codes for CASGLVLGQGRYQPQHF. The gene calls are TRBV12-5 and TRBJ1-5; 9 nucleotides match TRBD1. Germline V gene lookup returns CDR1 LGHNT and CDR2 FRNRAP. CDR3 length: 17 residues. J gave up 5 bases and V 0 bases, and 8 bases lay outside the gene matches.

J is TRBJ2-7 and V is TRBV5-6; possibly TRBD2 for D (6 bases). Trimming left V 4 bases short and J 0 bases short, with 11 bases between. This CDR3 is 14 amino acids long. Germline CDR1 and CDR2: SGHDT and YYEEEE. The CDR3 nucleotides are TGTGCCAGCAGCCCGGGACTGACCTCCTACGAGCAGTACTTC. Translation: CASSPGLTSYEQYF.

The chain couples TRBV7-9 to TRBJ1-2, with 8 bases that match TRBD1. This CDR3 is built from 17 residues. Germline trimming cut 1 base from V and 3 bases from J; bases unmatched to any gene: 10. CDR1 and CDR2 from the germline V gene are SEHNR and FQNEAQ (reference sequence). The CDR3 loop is CASSLGAGGAGDYGYTF. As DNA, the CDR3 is TGTGCCAGCAGCTTAGGTGCAGGGGGCGCGGGGGACTATGGCTACACCTTC.

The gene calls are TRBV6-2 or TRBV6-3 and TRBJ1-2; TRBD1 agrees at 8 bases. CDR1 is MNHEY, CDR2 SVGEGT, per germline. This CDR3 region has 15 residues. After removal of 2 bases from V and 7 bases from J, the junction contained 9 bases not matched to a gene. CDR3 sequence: CASSYTGRQGAGYTF. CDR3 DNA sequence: TGTGCCAGCAGTTACACGGGGCGGCAGGGGGCTGGCTACACCTTC.

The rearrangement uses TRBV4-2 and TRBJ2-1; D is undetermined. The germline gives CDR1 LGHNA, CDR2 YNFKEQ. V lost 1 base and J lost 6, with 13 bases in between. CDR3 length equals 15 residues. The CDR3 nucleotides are TGTGCCAGCAGCCAAGGGTCCAGGCCCGGCAATGAGCAGTTCTTC. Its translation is CASSQGSRPGNEQFF.

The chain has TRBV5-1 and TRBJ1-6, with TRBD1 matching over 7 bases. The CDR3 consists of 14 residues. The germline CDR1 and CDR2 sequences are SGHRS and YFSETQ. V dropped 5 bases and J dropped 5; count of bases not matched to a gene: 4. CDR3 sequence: CASREGQHNSPLHF. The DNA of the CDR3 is TGCGCCAGCAGGGAGGGACAGCATAATTCACCCCTCCACTTT.

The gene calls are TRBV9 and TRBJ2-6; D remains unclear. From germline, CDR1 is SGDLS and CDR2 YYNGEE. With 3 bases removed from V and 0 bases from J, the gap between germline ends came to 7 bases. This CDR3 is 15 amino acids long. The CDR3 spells CASSGGDSGANVLTF. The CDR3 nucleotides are TGTGCCAGCAGCGGAGGAGACTCTGGGGCCAACGTCCTGACTTTC.

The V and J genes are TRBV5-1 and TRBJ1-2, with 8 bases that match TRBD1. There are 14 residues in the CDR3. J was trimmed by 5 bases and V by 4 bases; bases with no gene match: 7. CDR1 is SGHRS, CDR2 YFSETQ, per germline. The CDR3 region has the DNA TGCGCCAGCAGCCCAGGACAGGGCGGTTATGGCTACACCTTC. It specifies CASSPGQGGYGYTF.

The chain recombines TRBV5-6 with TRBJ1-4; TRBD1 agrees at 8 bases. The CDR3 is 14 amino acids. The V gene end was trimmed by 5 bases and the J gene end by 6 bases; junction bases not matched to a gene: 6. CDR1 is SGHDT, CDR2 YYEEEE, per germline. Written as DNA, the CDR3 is TGTGCCAGCAGGCGACAGGGGCGCGATGAAAAACTGTTTTTT. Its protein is CASRRQGRDEKLFF.